A selection of T cell receptor beta chains follows, all from one sample in a study of T cells expressing NK-cell markers. Reprocessing the 5' RACE reads, TCRdb reports a single entry for every CDR3 protein and omits DNA. This sample's table reports a few hundred thousand distinct CDR3 sequences. Sequencing was done on a sample of blood T cells: a sorted CD56 or NKG2C T cell subset, CD4+ or CD8+ T cells, or bulk PBMC T cells (not recorded which). Receptors were obtained from a man between 18 and 69 years old in good health. Both conserved end residues are part of each CDR3.

j_call v_call cdr3_length cdr3_aa
TRBJ2-5 TRBV7-9 14 CASSSGRLQETQYF
TRBJ2-7 TRBV10-3 15 CAISESDRASYEQYF
TRBJ1-2 TRBV20-1 15 CSAKPESSRVHGYTF
TRBJ1-4 TRBV7-9 15 CASSLAVTTNEKLFF
TRBJ2-4 TRBV7-2 15 CASSFQGVAKNIQYF
TRBJ1-2 TRBV7-9 12 CASSPRTLVDTF
TRBJ2-7 TRBV29-1 12 CSVVTRGYEQYF
TRBJ2-1 TRBV11-1 15 CASKATSGGANEQFF
TRBJ2-3 TRBV9 17 CASSGSIGLASTDTQYF
TRBJ2-2 TRBV2 13 CASGTGLLRELFF
TRBJ2-7 TRBV19 14 CASNRDRYSYEQYF
TRBJ2-3 TRBV4-2 18 CASSQLGLAGGYTDTQYF
TRBJ2-5 TRBV20-1 15 CSATPVAGGQETQYF
TRBJ2-5 TRBV2 14 CASSVLGGAETQYF
TRBJ2-7 TRBV12-5 15 CASGSTRELTHEQYF
TRBJ1-2 TRBV5-1 14 CASRTAGGDYGYTF
TRBJ2-5 TRBV14 13 CASSQGPWETQYF
TRBJ2-7 TRBV18 16 CASSPPNRGHSREQYF
TRBJ2-2 TRBV18 16 CASSRSGPVNTGELFF
TRBJ1-5 TRBV15 15 CATSREVEGGQPQHF
TRBJ1-5 TRBV3-1 14 CASSLRQHNQPQHF
TRBJ2-5 TRBV28 14 CASSSGSTGETQYF
TRBJ1-2 TRBV4-1 17 CASSQDESAASNYGYTF
TRBJ1-5 TRBV19 17 CASSTPAGGRYNQPQHF
TRBJ2-6 TRBV7-3 19 CASSGLGLAGLAGANVLTF
TRBJ2-7 TRBV11-3 15 CASSLGLANTYEQYF
TRBJ1-2 TRBV6-1 15 CASSEDRPRYYGYTF
TRBJ2-6 TRBV24-1 13 CATSARRANVLTF
TRBJ2-1 TRBV4-2 17 CASSHSSGESSYNEQFF
TRBJ1-2 TRBV6-1 14 CASSEAGGTGGYTF
TRBJ2-6 TRBV5-1 18 CASSYDRGRSSGANVLTF
TRBJ2-3 TRBV3-1 15 CASARAGGPVHTQYF
TRBJ1-2 TRBV9 13 CASSGRGSHGYTF
TRBJ2-5 TRBV27 14 CASSLFGGGETQYF
TRBJ2-7 TRBV7-3 13 CASALWREGEQYF
TRBJ2-7 TRBV20-1 13 CSASRDRGAEQYF
TRBJ2-1 TRBV7-3 19 CASSLTFGLAGRSYNEQFF
TRBJ2-2 TRBV11-1 20 CASSPSTGLRGPRRTGELFF
TRBJ2-7 TRBV12-3/TRBV12-4 14 CASSHGLPDYEQYF
TRBJ2-3 TRBV18 11 CASSLTDTQYF